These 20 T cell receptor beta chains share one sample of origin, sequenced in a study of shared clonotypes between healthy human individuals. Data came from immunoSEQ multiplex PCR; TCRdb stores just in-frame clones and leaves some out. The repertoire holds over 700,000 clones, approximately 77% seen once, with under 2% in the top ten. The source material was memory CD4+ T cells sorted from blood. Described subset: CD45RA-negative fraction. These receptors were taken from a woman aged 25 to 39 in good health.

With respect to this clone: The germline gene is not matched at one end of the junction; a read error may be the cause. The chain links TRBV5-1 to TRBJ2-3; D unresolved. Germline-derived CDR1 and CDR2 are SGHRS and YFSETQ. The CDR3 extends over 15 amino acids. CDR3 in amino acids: CASSLATAQVDTQYF. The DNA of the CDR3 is TGCGCCAGCAGTTTGGCGACGGCCCAGGTAGATACGCAGTATTTT.

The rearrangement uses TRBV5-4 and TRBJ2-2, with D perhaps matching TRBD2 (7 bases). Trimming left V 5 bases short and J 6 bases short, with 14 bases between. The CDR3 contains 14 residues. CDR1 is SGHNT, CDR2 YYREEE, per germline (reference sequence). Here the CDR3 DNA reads TGTGCCAGCAGGGAGAAGGGGGGGCCCGGGGAGCTGTTTTTT. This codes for CASREKGGPGELFF.

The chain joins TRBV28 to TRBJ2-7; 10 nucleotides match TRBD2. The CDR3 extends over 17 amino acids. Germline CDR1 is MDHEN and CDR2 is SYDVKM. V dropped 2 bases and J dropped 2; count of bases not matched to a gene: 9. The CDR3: CASSLGPLAGRAYEQYF. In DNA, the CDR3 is TGTGCCAGCAGTTTAGGCCCACTAGCGGGAAGGGCCTACGAGCAGTACTTC.

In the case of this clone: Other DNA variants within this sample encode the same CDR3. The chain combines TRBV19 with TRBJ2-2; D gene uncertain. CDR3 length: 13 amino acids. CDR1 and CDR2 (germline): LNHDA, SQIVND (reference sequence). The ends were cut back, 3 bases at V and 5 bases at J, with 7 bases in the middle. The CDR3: CASSIRRTGELFF. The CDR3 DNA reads TGTGCCAGTAGTATCCGGCGTACCGGGGAGCTGTTTTTT.

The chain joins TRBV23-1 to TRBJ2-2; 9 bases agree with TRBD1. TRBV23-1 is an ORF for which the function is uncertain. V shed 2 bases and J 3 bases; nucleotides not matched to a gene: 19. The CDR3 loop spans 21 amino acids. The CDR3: CASSQNPRFWDRDPHTGELFF. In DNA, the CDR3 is TGCGCCAGCAGTCAAAACCCACGTTTTTGGGACAGGGACCCGCACACCGGGGAGCTGTTTTTT.

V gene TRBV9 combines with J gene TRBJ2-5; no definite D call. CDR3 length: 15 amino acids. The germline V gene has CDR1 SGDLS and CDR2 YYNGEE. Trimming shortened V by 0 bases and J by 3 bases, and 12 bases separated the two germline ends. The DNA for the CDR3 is TGTGCCAGCAGCGTAGCTACCCGGGTGGAAGAGACCCAGTACTTC. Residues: CASSVATRVEETQYF.

The CDR3 coding sequence is TGTGCCAGCAGCCCCGTCGGGGCCCCGGGCACTGAAGCTTTCTTT. Its protein product is CASSPVGAPGTEAFF. The V call is TRBV6-5, the J call TRBJ1-1; D may be TRBD1 (5 bases). The CDR3 sequence is 15 residues long. V was pared by 6 bases and J by 4 bases, with 18 bases between. Germline V lookup: CDR1 MNHEY, CDR2 SVGAGI.

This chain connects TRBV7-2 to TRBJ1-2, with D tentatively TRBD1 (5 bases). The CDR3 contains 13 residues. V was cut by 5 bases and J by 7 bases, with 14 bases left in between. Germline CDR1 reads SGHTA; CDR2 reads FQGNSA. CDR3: CASSPGRESGYTF. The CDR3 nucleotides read TGTGCCAGCAGCCCAGGGCGGGAATCTGGCTACACCTTC.

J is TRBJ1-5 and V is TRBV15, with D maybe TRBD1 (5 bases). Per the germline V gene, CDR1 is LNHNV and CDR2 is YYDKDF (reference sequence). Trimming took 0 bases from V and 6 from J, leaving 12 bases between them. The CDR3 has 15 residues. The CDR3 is CATSREDGQGQPQHF. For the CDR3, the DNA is TGTGCCACCAGCAGAGAGGACGGGCAGGGTCAGCCCCAGCATTTT.

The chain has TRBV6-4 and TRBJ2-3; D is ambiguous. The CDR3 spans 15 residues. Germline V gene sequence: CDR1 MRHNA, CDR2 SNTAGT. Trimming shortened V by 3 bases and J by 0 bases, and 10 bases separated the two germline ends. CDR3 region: CASSEQPSSTDTQYF. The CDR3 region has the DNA TGTGCCAGCAGTGAACAGCCCTCTAGCACAGATACGCAGTATTTT.

The CDR3 bases are TGTGCCAGCAGTTACTCGAGTCAAGAGACCCAGTACTTC. Translating gives CASSYSSQETQYF. The V and J genes are TRBV6-5 and TRBJ2-5; D unclear. This CDR3 has 13 residues. The V gene's germline CDR1 is MNHEY and CDR2 SVGAGI. The germline V and J ends were trimmed by 0 bases and 2 bases, with 4 bases remaining between them.

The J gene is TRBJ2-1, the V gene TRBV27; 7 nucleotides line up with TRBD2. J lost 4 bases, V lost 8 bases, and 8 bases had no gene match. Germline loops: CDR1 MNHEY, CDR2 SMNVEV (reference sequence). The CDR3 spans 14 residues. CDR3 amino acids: CASRDLAVYNEQFF. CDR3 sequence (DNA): TGTGCCAGCCGGGATCTAGCGGTATACAATGAGCAGTTCTTC.

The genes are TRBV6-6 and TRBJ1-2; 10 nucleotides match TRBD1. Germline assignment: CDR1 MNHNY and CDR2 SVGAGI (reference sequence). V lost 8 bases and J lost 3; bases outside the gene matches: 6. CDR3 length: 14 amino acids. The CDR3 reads CASLPGTGDYGYTF. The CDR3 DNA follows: TGTGCCAGCTTGCCCGGGACAGGGGACTATGGCTACACCTTC.

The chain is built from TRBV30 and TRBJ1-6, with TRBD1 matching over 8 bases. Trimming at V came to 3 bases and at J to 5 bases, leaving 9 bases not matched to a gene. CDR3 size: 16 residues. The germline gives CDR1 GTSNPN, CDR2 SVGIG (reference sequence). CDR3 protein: CAWRGARDRNNSPLHF. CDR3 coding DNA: TGTGCCTGGAGGGGGGCCCGGGACAGGAATAATTCACCCCTCCACTTT.

The CDR3 sequence is CASSQKLAGVGGTGELFF. The DNA of the CDR3 is TGTGCCAGCAGCCAAAAACTAGCGGGAGTCGGAGGAACCGGGGAGCTGTTTTTT. The chain employs TRBV4-2 and TRBJ2-2, with TRBD2 identical over 11 bases. The CDR3 loop spans 18 amino acids. V lost 2 bases and J lost 5; bases outside the gene matches: 10. Germline CDR1 LGHNA, CDR2 YNFKEQ.

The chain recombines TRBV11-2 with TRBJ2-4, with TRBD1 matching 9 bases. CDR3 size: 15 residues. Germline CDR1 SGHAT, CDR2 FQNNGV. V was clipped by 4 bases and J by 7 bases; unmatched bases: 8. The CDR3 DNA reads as TGTGCCAGCAGCTCAAAGACAGGGGGGTCGAACATTCAGTACTTC. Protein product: CASSSKTGGSNIQYF.

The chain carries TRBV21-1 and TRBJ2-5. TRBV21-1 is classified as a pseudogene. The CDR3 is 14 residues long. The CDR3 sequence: CASSNKAPQETQYF. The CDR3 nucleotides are TGTGCCAGCAGCAATAAGGCCCCACAAGAGACCCAGTACTTC.

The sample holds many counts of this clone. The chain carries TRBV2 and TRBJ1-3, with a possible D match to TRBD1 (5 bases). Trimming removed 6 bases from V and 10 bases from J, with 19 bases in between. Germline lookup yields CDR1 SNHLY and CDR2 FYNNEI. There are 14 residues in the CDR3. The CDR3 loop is CASSETVTVGTIYF. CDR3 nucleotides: TGTGCCAGCAGCGAGACAGTGACAGTTGGGACCATATATTTT.

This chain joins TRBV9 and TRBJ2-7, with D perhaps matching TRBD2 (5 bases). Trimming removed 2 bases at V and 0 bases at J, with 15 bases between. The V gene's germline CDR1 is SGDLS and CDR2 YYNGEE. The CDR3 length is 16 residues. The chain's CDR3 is CASSVGVGSDSYEQYF. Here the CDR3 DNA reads TGTGCCAGCAGCGTCGGGGTGGGGTCTGACTCCTACGAGCAGTACTTC.

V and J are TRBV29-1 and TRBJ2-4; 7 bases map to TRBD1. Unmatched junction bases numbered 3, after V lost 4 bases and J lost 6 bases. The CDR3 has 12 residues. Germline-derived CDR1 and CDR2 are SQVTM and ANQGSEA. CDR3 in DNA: TGCAGCGTTGTAGGGGGCGGAAACATTCAGTACTTC. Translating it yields CSVVGGGNIQYF.